This TCR beta chain was obtained from a study of blood T cell repertoires in COVID-19. For the study at large: Sites across the United States, Italy and Spain contributed samples from acute and convalescent COVID-19. PBMCs, B-cell-depleted T cells, or T cells provided the cDNA or gDNA that made up the material.

The repertoire was sequenced with immunoSEQ multiplex PCR; TCRdb's copy has only in-frame clones and lacks some. The sample yields 290,000 or so clones, roughly nine tenths seen once. CDR3 length equals 13 residues. J gave up 6 bases and V 6 bases, and 8 bases lay outside the gene matches. Input material: peripheral blood. This TCR derives from a woman aged 25 to 39 with COVID-19, enrolled during active disease. J is TRBJ2-7 and V is TRBV12-3 or TRBV12-4, with 7 bases that match TRBD2. The CDR3 region has the DNA TGTGCCAGCAGCTCTTCTCAGCGGGGCGAGCAGTACTTC. Translated: CASSSSQRGEQYF.